This T cell receptor (beta chain) was obtained from a study of T cell responses to AZD1222 COVID-19 vaccine. The method was immunoSEQ multiplex PCR; TCRdb's version includes in-frame clones alone and lacks a portion of them. Of about 54,000 clones in the sample, around four fifths were seen once. Details on this clone: What it recognizes is unknown.

In germline, CDR1 is MNHNS, CDR2 SASEGT. Trimming took 2 bases from V and 0 from J, leaving 11 bases between them. The CDR3 has 16 residues. Overall study results and limits: Spike-wide coverage was observed for vaccine-associated CD4 TCRs, with dominant responses at 160-218 and 743-854.

Source: peripheral blood, taken on day 0 of AZD1222 vaccination. The source is an adult in good health. The rearrangement uses TRBV6-1 and TRBJ1-5; D gene unclear. Here the CDR3 DNA reads TGTGCCAGCAGTGAAAGGCCCGATTTTAGCAATCAGCCCCAGCATTTT. The encoded protein is CASSERPDFSNQPQHF.